The T cell receptor beta chain described here comes from a study of T cell repertoires in cytomegalovirus infection (dated by TCRdb to the late 2010s). Looking at the study overall: Because public TCR beta signatures pointed to carriage of CMV infection together with the matching HLA type, the HLA type of each donor mattered for the analysis. Study-wide conclusions, independent of this receptor: Cumulative frequency of public TCR beta family members discriminated carriers of CMV infection plus the relevant HLA type in this cohort and an independent approximately 360-donor cohort. In the ex vivo response, HLA-C-restricted CMV-specific TCR beta clonotypes were dominant, and in two of eight donors the single most frequent clonotype came from this HLA-C-restricted group.

This clonotype has ten or more counts. It has no known antigen specificity. Nothing much larger sits one base from this clone, and base qualities are not available. The junction shows trimming of 0 bases on V and 3 bases on J, plus 10 bases between the germline ends. The cysteine opens and the valine closes a CDR3 of 14 amino acids. The DNA shown is the 42-base CDR3, in frame from base 1. Per the germline V gene (reference sequence), SGHKS is the CDR1 and YYEKEE is the CDR2. Sequencing took place on an Illumina HiSeq 1500. TCRdb reprocessing: public reads trimmed at Q25 with fastp, clones called with MiXCR, in-frame beta chains kept. Rows matching on CDR3 protein sequence are summarized as one entry with the most common DNA and genes. A total of 300,000 or so distinct CDR3 sequences appear in this sample, about 8.8% of them only once. The top ten constitute over 2.5% of the sample.

The rearranged chain carries TRBV5-5 and TRBJ2-7, with no D gene named confidently. This receptor was identified in a human donor in good health (CMV status not recorded). Some clones in this sample may be carry-over from other donors' samples. The sequenced sample was PBMCs. DNA sequence: TGTGCCAGCAGCTTGGCCGTGGGTGGCTACGAGCAGTACGTC. The encoded protein is CASSLAVGGYEQYV.